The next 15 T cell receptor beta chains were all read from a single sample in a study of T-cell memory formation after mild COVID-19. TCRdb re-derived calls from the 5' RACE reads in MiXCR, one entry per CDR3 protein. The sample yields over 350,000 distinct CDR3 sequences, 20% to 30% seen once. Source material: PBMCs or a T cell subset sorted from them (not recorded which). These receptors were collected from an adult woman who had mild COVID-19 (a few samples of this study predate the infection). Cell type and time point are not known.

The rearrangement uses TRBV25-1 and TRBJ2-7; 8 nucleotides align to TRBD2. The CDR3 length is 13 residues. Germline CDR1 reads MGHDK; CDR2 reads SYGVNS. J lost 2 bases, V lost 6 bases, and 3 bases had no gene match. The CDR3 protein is CASRNSGTYEQYF. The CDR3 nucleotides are TGTGCCAGCAGAAATAGCGGGACCTACGAGCAGTACTTC.

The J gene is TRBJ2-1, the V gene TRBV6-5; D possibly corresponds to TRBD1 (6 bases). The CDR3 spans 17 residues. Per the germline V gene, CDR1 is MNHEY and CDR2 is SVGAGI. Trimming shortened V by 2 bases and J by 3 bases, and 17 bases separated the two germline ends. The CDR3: CASSYLHSRDNYNEQFF. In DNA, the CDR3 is TGTGCCAGCAGTTACCTGCATAGCCGGGACAACTACAATGAGCAGTTCTTC.

The CDR3 is CASSWALAGLYNEQFF. In DNA form, the CDR3 reads TGCGCCAGCAGCTGGGCACTAGCGGGGCTATACAATGAGCAGTTCTTC. V usage is TRBV5-1 and J usage is TRBJ2-1; 10 nucleotides match TRBD2. The length of the CDR3 is 16 residues. V lost 3 bases and J lost 4; bases outside the gene matches: 7. Looked up from germline, CDR1 is SGHRS and CDR2 is YFSETQ. The full variable domain, its missing parts supplied by reference TRBV5-1 and TRBJ2-1, is KAGVTQTPRYLIKTRGQQVTLSCSPISGHRSVSWYQQTPGQGLQFLFEYFSETQRNKGNFPGRFSGRQFSNSRSEMNVSTLELGDSALYLCASSWALAGLYNEQFFGPGTRLTVL.

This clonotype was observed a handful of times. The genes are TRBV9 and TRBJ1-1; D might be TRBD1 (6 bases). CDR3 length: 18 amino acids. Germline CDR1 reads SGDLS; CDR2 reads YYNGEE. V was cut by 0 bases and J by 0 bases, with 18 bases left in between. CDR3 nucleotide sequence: TGTGCCAGCAGCGTAGCGACAGGAGGGTCCAATATGAACACTGAAGCTTTCTTT. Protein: CASSVATGGSNMNTEAFF.

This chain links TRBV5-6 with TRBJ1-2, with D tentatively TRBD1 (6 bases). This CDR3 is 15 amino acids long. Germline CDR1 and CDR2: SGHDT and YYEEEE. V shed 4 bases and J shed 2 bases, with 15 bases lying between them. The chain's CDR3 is CASSARQELNYGYTF. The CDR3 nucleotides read TGTGCCAGCAGCGCTCGACAGGAACTCAACTATGGCTACACCTTC.

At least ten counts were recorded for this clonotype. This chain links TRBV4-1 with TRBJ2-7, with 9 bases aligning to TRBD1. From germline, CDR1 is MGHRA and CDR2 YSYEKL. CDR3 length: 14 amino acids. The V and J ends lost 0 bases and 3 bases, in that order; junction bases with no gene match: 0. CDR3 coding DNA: TGCGCCAGCAGCCAAGAGGACAGGGGCTACGAGCAGTACTTC. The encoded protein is CASSQEDRGYEQYF.

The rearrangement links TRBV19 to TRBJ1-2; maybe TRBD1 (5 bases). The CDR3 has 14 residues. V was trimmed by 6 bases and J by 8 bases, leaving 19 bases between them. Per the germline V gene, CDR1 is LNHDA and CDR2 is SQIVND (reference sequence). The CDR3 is CASRDRDFTAGYTF. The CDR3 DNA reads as TGTGCCAGTAGGGACCGGGACTTCACGGCCGGCTACACCTTC.

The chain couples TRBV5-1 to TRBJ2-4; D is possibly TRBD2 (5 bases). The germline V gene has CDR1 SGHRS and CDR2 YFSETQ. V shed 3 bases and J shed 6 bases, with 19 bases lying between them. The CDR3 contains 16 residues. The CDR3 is CASSSTPGLEGNIQYF. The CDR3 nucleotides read TGCGCCAGCAGCTCCACTCCGGGCCTTGAGGGAAACATTCAGTACTTC. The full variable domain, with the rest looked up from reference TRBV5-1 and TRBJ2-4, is KAGVTQTPRYLIKTRGQQVTLSCSPISGHRSVSWYQQTPGQGLQFLFEYFSETQRNKGNFPGRFSGRQFSNSRSEMNVSTLELGDSALYLCASSSTPGLEGNIQYFGAGTRLSVL.

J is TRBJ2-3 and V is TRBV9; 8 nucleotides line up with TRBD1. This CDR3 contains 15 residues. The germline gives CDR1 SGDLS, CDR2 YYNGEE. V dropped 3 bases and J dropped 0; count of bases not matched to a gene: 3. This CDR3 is CASSGRTGSTDTQYF. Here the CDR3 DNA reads TGTGCCAGCAGCGGAAGGACAGGGAGCACAGATACGCAGTATTTT.

The CDR3 DNA reads as TGTGCCAGCAGCTCCGGGACTAGCGACACCGGGGAGCTGTTTTTT. It encodes CASSSGTSDTGELFF. The V gene is TRBV6-4, the J gene TRBJ2-2, with TRBD2 identical over 10 bases. Germline CDR1 is MRHNA and CDR2 is SNTAGT. The V gene end was trimmed by 6 bases and the J gene end by 3 bases; junction bases not matched to a gene: 4. The CDR3 consists of 15 residues.

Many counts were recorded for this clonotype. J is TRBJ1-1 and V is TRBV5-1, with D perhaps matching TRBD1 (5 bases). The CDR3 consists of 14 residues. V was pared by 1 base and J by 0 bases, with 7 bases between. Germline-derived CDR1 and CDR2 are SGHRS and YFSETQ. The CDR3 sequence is CASSLRGVNTEAFF. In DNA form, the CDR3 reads TGCGCCAGCAGCTTGCGAGGGGTGAACACTGAAGCTTTCTTT.

The CDR3 is CASSSGTSGVYNEQFF. The CDR3 DNA sequence: TGTGCCAGCAGTTCAGGGACTAGCGGGGTCTACAATGAGCAGTTCTTC. This sequence joins TRBV12-3 or TRBV12-4 and TRBJ2-1; TRBD2 matches 13 bases. There are 16 residues in the CDR3. After removal of 4 bases from V and 3 bases from J, the junction contained 3 bases not matched to a gene.

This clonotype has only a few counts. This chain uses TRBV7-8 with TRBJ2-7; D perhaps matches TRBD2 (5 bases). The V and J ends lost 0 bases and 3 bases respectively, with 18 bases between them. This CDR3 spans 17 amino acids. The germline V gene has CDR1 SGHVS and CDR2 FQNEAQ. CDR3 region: CASSLAPRGFRLYEQYF. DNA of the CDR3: TGTGCCAGCAGCTTAGCGCCTCGGGGATTCCGGCTCTACGAGCAGTACTTC. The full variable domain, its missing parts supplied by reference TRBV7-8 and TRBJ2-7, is GAGVSQSPRYKVAKRGQDVALRCDPISGHVSLFWYQQALGQGPEFLTYFQNEAQLDKSGLPSDRFFAERPEGSVSTLKIQRTQQEDSAVYLCASSLAPRGFRLYEQYFGPGTRLTVT.

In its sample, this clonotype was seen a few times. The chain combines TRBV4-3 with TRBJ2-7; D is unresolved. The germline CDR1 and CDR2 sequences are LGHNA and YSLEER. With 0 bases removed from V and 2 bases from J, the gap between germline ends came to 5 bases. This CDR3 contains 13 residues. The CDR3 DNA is TGCGCCAGCAGCCAAGAAGAGACCTACGAGCAGTACTTC. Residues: CASSQEETYEQYF.

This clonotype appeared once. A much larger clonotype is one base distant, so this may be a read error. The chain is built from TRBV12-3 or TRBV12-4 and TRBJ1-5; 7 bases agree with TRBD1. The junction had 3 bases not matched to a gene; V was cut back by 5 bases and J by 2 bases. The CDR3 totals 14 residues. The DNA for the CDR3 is TGTGCCAGCAGTAACGACAGGGGCAATCAGCCCCAGCATTTT. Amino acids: CASSNDRGNQPQHF.